Listed here is a single T cell receptor beta chain. Its cognate antigen is unknown. Data came from immunoSEQ multiplex PCR; TCRdb stores just in-frame clones and leaves some out. There are hundreds of thousands of clones in the sample; about 96% occur only once, and 0.25% to 0.35% lies in the top ten. V dropped 0 bases and J dropped 0; count of bases not matched to a gene: 5. CDR3 length equals 17 residues. CDR1 is SGDLS, CDR2 YYNGEE, per germline. The entry originates in a study of shared clonotypes between healthy human individuals. Whole-study results and caveats: A few donors had roughly 5.2% of their naive CD4 clonotypes in common.

Sample: memory CD8+ T cells sorted from blood. Noted subset: CD45RO+ cells pooled with CCR7-negative TemRA cells. This sequence originates from a man aged 25 to 40 in good health. This rearrangement joins TRBV9 to TRBJ2-1, with 8 bases identical to TRBD2. The CDR3 protein is CASSVASGTSSYNEQFF. In DNA, the CDR3 is TGTGCCAGCAGCGTAGCATCGGGGACTAGCTCCTACAATGAGCAGTTCTTC.